This T cell receptor beta chain was profiled in a study of a mutant IDH1 vaccine in newly diagnosed glioma. Study summary: Once 4-6 weeks had passed after radiotherapy alone, vaccination started, or it started with temozolomide cycles. The therapy given earlier, which was standard therapy, consisted of radiotherapy, temozolomide, or both, and most of the patients received both.

Produced via immunoSEQ multiplex PCR; TCRdb's table is partial and in-frame only. The sample yields about 40,000 clones, approximately 93% seen once. In germline, CDR1 is SGHNT, CDR2 YENEEA. After removal of 5 bases from V and 6 bases from J, the junction contained 5 bases not matched to a gene. The CDR3 covers 14 residues. Time point indicated: week 5, during vaccination. A single vaccine dose contained 300 ug of mutant IDH1 20-mer peptide, and topical imiquimod was used with it. Comment on this clone: Its cognate antigen is unknown.

The starting material was PBMCs, obtained from a glioma patient whose treatment included an IDH1 peptide vaccine. The sequence was collected from a man between 50 and 59 years old with glioma. This chain uses TRBV11-3 with TRBJ2-1; 9 positions agree with TRBD2. CDR3 region: CASSPRLAVNEQFF. The CDR3 DNA sequence: TGTGCCAGCAGCCCAAGACTAGCGGTCAATGAGCAGTTCTTC.